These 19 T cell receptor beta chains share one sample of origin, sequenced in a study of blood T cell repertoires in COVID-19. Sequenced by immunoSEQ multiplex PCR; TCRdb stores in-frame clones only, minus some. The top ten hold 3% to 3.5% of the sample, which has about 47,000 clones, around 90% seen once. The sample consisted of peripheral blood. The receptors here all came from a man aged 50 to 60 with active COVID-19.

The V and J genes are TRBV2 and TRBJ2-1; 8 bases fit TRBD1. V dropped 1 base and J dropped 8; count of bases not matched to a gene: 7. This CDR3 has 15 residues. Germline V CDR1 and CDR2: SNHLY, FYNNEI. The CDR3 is CASSEDGRGLHEQFF. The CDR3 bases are TGTGCCAGCAGTGAAGATGGCAGGGGGCTCCATGAGCAGTTCTTC.

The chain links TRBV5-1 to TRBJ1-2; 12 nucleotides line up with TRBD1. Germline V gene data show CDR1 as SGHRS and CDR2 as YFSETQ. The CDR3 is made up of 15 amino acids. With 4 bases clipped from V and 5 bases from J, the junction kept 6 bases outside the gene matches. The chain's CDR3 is CASSPGTGGRYGYTF. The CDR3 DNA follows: TGCGCCAGCAGCCCCGGGACAGGGGGCAGGTATGGCTACACCTTC.

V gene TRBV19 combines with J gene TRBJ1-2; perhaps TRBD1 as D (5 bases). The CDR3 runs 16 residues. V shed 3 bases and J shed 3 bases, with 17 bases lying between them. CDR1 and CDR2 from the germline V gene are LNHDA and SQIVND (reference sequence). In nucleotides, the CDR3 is TGTGCCAGTAGTATTGGGCAGGGTGTCGCTCACTATGGCTACACCTTC. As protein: CASSIGQGVAHYGYTF.

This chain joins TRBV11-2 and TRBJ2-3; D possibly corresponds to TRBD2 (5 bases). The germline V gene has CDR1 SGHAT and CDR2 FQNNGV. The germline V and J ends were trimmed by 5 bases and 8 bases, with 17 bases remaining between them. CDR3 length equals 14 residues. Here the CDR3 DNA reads TGTGCCAGCAGCCCCCCACCCCTAGGAGGTACGCAGTATTTT. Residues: CASSPPPLGGTQYF.

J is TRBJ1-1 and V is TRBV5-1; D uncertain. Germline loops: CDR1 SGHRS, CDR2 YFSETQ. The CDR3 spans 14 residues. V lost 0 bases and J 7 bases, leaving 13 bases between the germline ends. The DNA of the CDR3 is TGCGCCAGCAGCTTGGATGGAGGACTGCTTGAAGCTTTCTTT. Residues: CASSLDGGLLEAFF.

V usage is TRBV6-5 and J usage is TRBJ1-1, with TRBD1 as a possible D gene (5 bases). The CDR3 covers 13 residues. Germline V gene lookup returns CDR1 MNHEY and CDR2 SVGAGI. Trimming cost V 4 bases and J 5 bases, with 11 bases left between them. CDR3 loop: CASSWGRMTEAFF. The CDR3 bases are TGTGCCAGCAGTTGGGGCAGAATGACTGAAGCTTTCTTT.

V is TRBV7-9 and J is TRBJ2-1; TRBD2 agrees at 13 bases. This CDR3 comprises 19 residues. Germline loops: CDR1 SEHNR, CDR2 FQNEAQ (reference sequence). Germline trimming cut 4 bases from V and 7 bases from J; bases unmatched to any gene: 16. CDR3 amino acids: CASSSGGRLAGGVWNEQFF. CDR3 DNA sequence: TGTGCCAGCAGCTCGGGGGGAAGACTAGCGGGAGGAGTGTGGAATGAGCAGTTCTTC.

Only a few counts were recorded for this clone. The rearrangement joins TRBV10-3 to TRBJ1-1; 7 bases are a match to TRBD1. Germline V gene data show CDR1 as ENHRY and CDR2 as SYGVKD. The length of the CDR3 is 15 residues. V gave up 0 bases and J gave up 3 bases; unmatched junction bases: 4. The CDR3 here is CAISESTGRYTEAFF. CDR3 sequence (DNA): TGTGCCATCAGTGAGTCGACAGGGAGATACACTGAAGCTTTCTTT.

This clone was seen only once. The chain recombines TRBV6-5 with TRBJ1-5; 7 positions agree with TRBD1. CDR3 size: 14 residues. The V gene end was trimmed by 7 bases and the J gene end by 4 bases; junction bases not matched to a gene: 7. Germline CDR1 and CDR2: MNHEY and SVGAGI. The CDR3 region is CASTPGQNNQPQHF. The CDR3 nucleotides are TGTGCCAGCACCCCGGGACAGAATAATCAGCCCCAGCATTTT.

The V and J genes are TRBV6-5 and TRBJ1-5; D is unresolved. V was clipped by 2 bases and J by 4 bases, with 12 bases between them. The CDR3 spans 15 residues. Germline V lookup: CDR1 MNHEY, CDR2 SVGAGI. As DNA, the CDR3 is TGTGCCAGCAGTTACAGTGCGGGGAGGAATCAGCCCCAGCATTTT. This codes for CASSYSAGRNQPQHF.

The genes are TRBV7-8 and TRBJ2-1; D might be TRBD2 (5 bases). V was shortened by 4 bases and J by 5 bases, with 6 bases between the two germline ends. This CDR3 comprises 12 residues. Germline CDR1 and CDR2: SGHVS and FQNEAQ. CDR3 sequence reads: CASSSGDNEQFF. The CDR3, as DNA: TGTGCCAGCAGCTCCGGGGACAATGAGCAGTTCTTC.

CDR3 protein: CSVLEDGYTF. Written as DNA, the CDR3 is TGCAGCGTTTTGGAGGACGGCTACACCTTC. The V gene is TRBV29-1, the J gene TRBJ1-2; D remains unclear. Germline CDR1 SQVTM, CDR2 ANQGSEA. V dropped 5 bases and J dropped 8 bases, with 9 bases sitting between them. The CDR3 length is 10 residues.

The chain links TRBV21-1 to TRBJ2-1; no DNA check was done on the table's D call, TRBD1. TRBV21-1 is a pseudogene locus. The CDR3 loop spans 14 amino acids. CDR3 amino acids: CASSNRTGGGEQFF. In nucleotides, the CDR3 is TGTGCCAGCAGCAACAGGACAGGGGGCGGTGAGCAGTTCTTC.

The CDR3: CASTKDRASYEQYF. CDR3 nucleotide sequence: TGTGCCAGCACTAAGGACAGGGCCTCCTACGAGCAGTACTTC. The chain has TRBV2 and TRBJ2-7; 8 bases fit TRBD1. There are 14 residues in the CDR3. J gave up 0 bases and V 7 bases, and 5 bases lay outside the gene matches. Germline CDR1 SNHLY, CDR2 FYNNEI.

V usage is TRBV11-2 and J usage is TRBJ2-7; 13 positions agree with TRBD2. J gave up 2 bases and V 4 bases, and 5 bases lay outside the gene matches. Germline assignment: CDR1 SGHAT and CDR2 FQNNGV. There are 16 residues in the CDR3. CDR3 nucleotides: TGTGCCAGCAGCTCCTGGACTAGCGGGGGTACCTACGAGCAGTACTTC. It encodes CASSSWTSGGTYEQYF.

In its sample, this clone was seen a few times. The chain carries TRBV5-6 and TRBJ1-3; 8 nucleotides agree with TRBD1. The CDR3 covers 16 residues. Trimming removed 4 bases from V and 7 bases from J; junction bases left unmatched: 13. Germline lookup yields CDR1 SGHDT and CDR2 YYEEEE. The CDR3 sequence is CASSQGRQGARNTIYF. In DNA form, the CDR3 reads TGTGCCAGCAGCCAGGGGAGGCAGGGGGCGCGGAACACCATATATTTT.

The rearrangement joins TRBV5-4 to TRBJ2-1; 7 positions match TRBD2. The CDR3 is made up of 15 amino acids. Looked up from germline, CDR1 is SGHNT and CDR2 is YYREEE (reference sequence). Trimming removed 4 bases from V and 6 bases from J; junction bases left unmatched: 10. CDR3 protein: CASSTYGGGTNEQFF. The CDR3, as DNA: TGTGCCAGCAGCACCTACGGGGGAGGGACCAATGAGCAGTTCTTC.

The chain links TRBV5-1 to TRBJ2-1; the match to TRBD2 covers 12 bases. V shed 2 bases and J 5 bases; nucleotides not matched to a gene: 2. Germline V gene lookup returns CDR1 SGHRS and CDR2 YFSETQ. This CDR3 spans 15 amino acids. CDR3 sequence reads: CASSFGLAGNNEQFF. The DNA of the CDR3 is TGCGCCAGCAGCTTTGGACTAGCGGGGAACAATGAGCAGTTCTTC.

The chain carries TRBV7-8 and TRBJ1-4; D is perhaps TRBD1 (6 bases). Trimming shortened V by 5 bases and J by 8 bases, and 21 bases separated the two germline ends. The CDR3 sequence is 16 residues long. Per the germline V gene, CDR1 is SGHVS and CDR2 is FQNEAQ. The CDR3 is CASSKSRGGEEEKLFF. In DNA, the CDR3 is TGTGCCAGCAGCAAATCGAGAGGGGGGGAAGAGGAAAAACTGTTTTTT. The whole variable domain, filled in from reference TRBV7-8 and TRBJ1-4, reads GAGVSQSPRYKVAKRGQDVALRCDPISGHVSLFWYQQALGQGPEFLTYFQNEAQLDKSGLPSDRFFAERPEGSVSTLKIQRTQQEDSAVYLCASSKSRGGEEEKLFFGSGTQLSVL.